Below are 4 T cell receptor beta chains sequenced from a single sample in a study of T cells after yellow fever vaccination. TCRdb processed the 5' RACE reads anew with MiXCR; each CDR3 protein has one entry. The table records under 50,000 distinct CDR3 sequences, about 6.3% of them present only once. The sample was PBMCs, either bulk or a sorted T-cell subset (CD4+, CD8+, memory, or dextramer-sorted; not recorded which), taken 45 days after the yellow fever booster vaccination. These TCRs come from a man aged 25 to 40 who received the YFV17D yellow fever vaccine.

This clonotype has at least ten counts. The rearrangement joins TRBV5-1 to TRBJ2-5; D is uncertain. CDR1 and CDR2 from the germline V gene are SGHRS and YFSETQ. Trimming stripped 0 bases from V and 3 bases from J, with 9 bases between. This CDR3 is 14 amino acids long. CDR3 sequence: CASSLDMRKETQYF. The CDR3 DNA sequence: TGCGCCAGCAGCTTGGACATGCGTAAAGAGACCCAGTACTTC.

Only a few counts were recorded for this clonotype. In DNA, the CDR3 is TGCAGTGCTAGAAGTAGCGGGGGCTACAATGAGCAGTTCTTC. It translates to CSARSSGGYNEQFF. The genes are TRBV20-1 and TRBJ2-1, with 9 bases identical to TRBD2. This CDR3 has 14 amino acids. Per the germline V gene, CDR1 is DFQATT and CDR2 is SNEGSKA (reference sequence). The J segment lost 3 bases and the V segment lost 2 bases, leaving 2 bases of the junction unmatched.

V usage is TRBV19 and J usage is TRBJ1-1; no clear D gene. V lost 3 bases, J lost 7 bases, and 12 bases lay in between. The germline gives CDR1 LNHDA, CDR2 SQIVND (reference sequence). The CDR3 is made up of 13 amino acids. CDR3 loop: CASSITRPDEAFF. The CDR3 DNA reads TGTGCCAGTAGTATCACCCGGCCAGATGAAGCTTTCTTT. Full variable domain (remainder filled in from reference TRBV19 and TRBJ1-1): DGGITQSPKYLFRKEGQNVTLSCEQNLNHDAMYWYRQDPGQGLRLIYYSQIVNDFQKGDIAEGYSVSREKKESFPLTVTSAQKNPTAFYLCASSITRPDEAFFGQGTRLTVV.

The table lists this clonotype with many counts. The J gene is TRBJ2-7, the V gene TRBV6-1, with TRBD1 identical over 9 bases. The CDR3 contains 15 residues. V lost 1 base, J lost 7 bases, and 8 bases stayed unmatched. Germline loops: CDR1 MNHNS, CDR2 SASEGT. CDR3 in DNA: TGTGCCAGCAGTGAAGAGGTGGGACAGGGATCTGAGCAGTACTTC. It is translated as CASSEEVGQGSEQYF.